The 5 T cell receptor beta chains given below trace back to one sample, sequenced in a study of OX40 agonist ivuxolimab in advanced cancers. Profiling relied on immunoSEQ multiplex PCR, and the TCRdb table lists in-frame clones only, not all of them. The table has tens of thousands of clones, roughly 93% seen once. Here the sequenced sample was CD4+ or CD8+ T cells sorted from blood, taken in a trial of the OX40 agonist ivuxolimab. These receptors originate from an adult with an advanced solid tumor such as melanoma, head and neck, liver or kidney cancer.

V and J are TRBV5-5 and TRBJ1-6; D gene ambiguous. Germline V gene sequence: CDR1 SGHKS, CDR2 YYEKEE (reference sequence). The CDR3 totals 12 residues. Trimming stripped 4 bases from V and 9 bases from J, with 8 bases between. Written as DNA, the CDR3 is TGTGCCAGCAGCCCTGGGAGTTCACCCCTCCACTTT. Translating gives CASSPGSSPLHF. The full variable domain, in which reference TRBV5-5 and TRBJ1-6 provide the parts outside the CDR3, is DAGVTQSPTHLIKTRGQQVTLRCSPISGHKSVSWYQQVLGQGPQFIFQYYEKEERGRGNFPDRFSARQFPNYSSELNVNALLLGDSALYLCASSPGSSPLHFGNGTRLTVT.

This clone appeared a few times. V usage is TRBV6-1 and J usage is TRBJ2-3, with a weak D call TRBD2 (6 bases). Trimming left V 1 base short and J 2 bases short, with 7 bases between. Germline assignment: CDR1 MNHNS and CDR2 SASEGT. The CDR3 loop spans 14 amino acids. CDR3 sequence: CASSEGRDTDTQYF. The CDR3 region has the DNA TGTGCCAGCAGTGAAGGGCGGGACACAGATACGCAGTATTTT.

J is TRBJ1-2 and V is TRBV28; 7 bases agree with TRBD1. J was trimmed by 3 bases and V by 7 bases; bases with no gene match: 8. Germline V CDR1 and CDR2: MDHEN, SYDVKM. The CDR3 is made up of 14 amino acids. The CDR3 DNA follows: TGTGCCAGCACCCCGAGGGGGCAGGACTATGGCTACACCTTC. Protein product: CASTPRGQDYGYTF.

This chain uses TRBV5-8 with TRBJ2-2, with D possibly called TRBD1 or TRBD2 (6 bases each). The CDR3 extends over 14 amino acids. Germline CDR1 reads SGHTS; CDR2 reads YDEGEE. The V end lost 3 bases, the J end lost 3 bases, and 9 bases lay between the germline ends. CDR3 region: CASSYGGDTGELFF. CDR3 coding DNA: TGTGCCAGCAGCTACGGGGGCGACACCGGGGAGCTGTTTTTT.

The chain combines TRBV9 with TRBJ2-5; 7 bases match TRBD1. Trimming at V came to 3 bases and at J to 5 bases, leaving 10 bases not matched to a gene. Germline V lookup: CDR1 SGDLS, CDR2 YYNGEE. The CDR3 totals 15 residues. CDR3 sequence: CASSGNRDSSETQYF. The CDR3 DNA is TGTGCCAGCAGCGGGAACCGGGACAGCTCGGAGACCCAGTACTTC.